This record looks at one TCR beta chain sequence and its context. As yet, its antigen is unknown. The data were taken from a study of OX40 agonist ivuxolimab in advanced cancers. Study-level findings and limits: The expanded peripheral T cells' antigen specificity was not determined.

Assay: immunoSEQ multiplex PCR; the TCRdb copy retains only in-frame clones and omits some. The table has fewer than 95,000 clones, roughly 80% seen once. In germline, CDR1 is ENHRY, CDR2 SYGVKD. The CDR3 totals 16 residues. V trimming: 0 bases; J trimming: 4 bases; junction bases outside the gene matches: 3. The specimen was CD4+ or CD8+ T cells sorted from blood, collected in a trial of the OX40 agonist ivuxolimab. V and J are TRBV10-3 and TRBJ1-6; 7 bases match TRBD1. The receptor was derived from an adult with an advanced solid tumor such as melanoma, head and neck, liver or kidney cancer. In DNA form, the CDR3 reads TGTGCCATCAGTGAGTCCAGGGGGGAATATAATTCACCCCTCCACTTT. Amino acid sequence: CAISESRGEYNSPLHF.